This record looks at one T cell receptor (beta chain) sequence and its context. In the original workflow: Reference gene primer amplification yielded estimated nucleated cell counts. The table came from immunoSEQ multiplex PCR; TCRdb's copy has only in-frame clones and leaves some out. That table gives V, J and clone size, and the DNA gave D and trimming. The profile shows about 200,000 clones, about 84% of them singletons. This record comes from a study of blood T cell repertoires in COVID-19. For the study at large: The United States, Italy and Spain were the sources of the acute and convalescent COVID-19 samples. T cells, B-cell-depleted T cells, or PBMCs provided the cDNA or gDNA that served as material.

Germline lookup yields CDR1 MDHEN and CDR2 SYDVKM. This CDR3 has 12 residues. The germline V and J ends were trimmed by 6 bases and 4 bases, with 9 bases remaining between them. The sequenced sample consisted of peripheral blood. The chain joins TRBV28 to TRBJ1-1, with no clear D. The TCR originated in a woman aged 80 or older with acute or convalescent COVID-19. CDR3 bases: TGTGCCAGCAGGGAGGGCCCCACTGAAGCTTTCTTT. This gives the protein CASREGPTEAFF.